A single sample gave rise to the 27 T cell receptor beta chains below, sequenced in a study of blood T cell repertoires in COVID-19. Only in-frame clones appear in the TCRdb table, and some are missing; sequencing was by immunoSEQ multiplex PCR. Here the sample spans 200,000 to 250,000 clones, 80% being singletons. Sequenced input: PBMCs or T cells enriched from blood (not recorded which). These receptors came from a middle-aged woman with acute COVID-19.

J is TRBJ1-2 and V is TRBV6-2 or TRBV6-3; 9 bases agree with TRBD1. Germline CDR1 and CDR2: MNHEY and SVGEGT. J was trimmed by 5 bases and V by 6 bases; bases with no gene match: 4. The CDR3 loop spans 13 amino acids. CDR3 in DNA: TGTGCCAGCAGCCCGACAGGGGGTTATGGCTACACCTTC. Amino acids: CASSPTGGYGYTF.

The V and J genes are TRBV19 and TRBJ1-2, with D hard to call. Trimming took off 3 bases at V and 2 bases at J, with 7 bases between the two ends. CDR1 is LNHDA and CDR2 is SQIVND in the germline V gene (reference sequence). The CDR3 sequence is 13 residues long. CDR3 region: CASSMRQNYGYTF. Here the CDR3 DNA reads TGTGCCAGTAGTATGCGGCAGAACTATGGCTACACCTTC.

This clone was counted once. V usage is TRBV7-9 and J usage is TRBJ1-5; 7 bases are a match to TRBD1. In germline, CDR1 is SEHNR, CDR2 FQNEAQ (reference sequence). Trimming removed 5 bases from V and 3 bases from J; junction bases left unmatched: 7. The CDR3 consists of 15 residues. In nucleotides, the CDR3 is TGTGCCAGCAGCCTACAGGGGATGAACAATCAGCCCCAGCATTTT. This gives the protein CASSLQGMNNQPQHF. Together with reference TRBV7-9 and TRBJ1-5, the CDR3 gives the full variable domain: DTGVSQNPRHKITKRGQNVTFRCDPISEHNRLYWYRQTLGQGPEFLTYFQNEAQLEKSRLLSDRFSAERPKGSFSTLEIQRTEQGDSAMYLCASSLQGMNNQPQHFGDGTRLSIL.

This rearrangement joins TRBV18 to TRBJ1-5; 7 bases agree with TRBD1. Germline CDR1 is KGHSH and CDR2 is LQKENI. The CDR3 extends over 16 amino acids. Trimming removed 2 bases from V and 2 bases from J; junction bases left unmatched: 6. The CDR3 is CASSPFITGGNQPQHF. The CDR3 DNA reads as TGTGCCAGCTCACCATTCATTACAGGGGGCAATCAGCCCCAGCATTTT.

V is TRBV5-6 and J is TRBJ2-3; 9 nucleotides align to TRBD2. CDR1 and CDR2 from the germline V gene are SGHDT and YYEEEE. The CDR3 has 16 amino acids. V trimming: 4 bases; J trimming: 4 bases; junction bases outside the gene matches: 10. The CDR3 DNA reads as TGTGCCAGCAGCCTGGGACTAGCAGGATCATCAGATACGCAGTATTTT. Translating it yields CASSLGLAGSSDTQYF.

There are many counts of this clone. The rearrangement joins TRBV7-9 to TRBJ2-2, with TRBD1 as a possible D gene (5 bases). Per the germline V gene, CDR1 is SEHNR and CDR2 is FQNEAQ (reference sequence). CDR3 size: 16 residues. Trimming shortened V by 2 bases and J by 4 bases, and 14 bases separated the two germline ends. The CDR3 reads CASSLRQSRGTGELFF. Written as DNA, the CDR3 is TGTGCCAGCAGCTTAAGACAGTCGAGAGGCACCGGGGAGCTGTTTTTT.

A single count supports this clone. V and J are TRBV19 and TRBJ2-5; TRBD2 aligns across 8 bases. Germline CDR1 and CDR2: LNHDA and SQIVND (reference sequence). The CDR3 has 14 residues. V gave up 9 bases and J gave up 6 bases; unmatched junction bases: 12. This CDR3 reads CASLPPGGGKTQYF. The CDR3 nucleotides read TGTGCCAGCCTCCCCCCTGGCGGGGGGAAGACCCAGTACTTC.

A word on this clone: One end of the junction fails to match germline, which may point to a read error. Other nucleotide sequences in the sample specify the same CDR3. The chain joins TRBV9 to TRBJ2-2; D perhaps matches TRBD2 (5 bases). Looked up from germline, CDR1 is SGDLS and CDR2 is YYNGEE. CDR3 length: 13 residues. The CDR3 DNA is TGCGCCAGCAGCGTAGGGAGCTCGGGGGAGCTGTTTTTT. Residues: CASSVGSSGELFF.

The V gene is TRBV7-2, the J gene TRBJ1-3; 7 nucleotides align to TRBD1. The CDR3 consists of 16 residues. Germline CDR1 is SGHTA and CDR2 is FQGNSA. V lost 1 base, J lost 1 base, and 4 bases stayed unmatched. CDR3 sequence (DNA): TGTGCCAGCAGCTTAGAGGGGGCGAGTTCTGGAAACACCATATATTTT. This translates into CASSLEGASSGNTIYF. Complete variable domain (other parts from reference TRBV7-2 and TRBJ1-3): GAGVSQSPSNKVTEKGKDVELRCDPISGHTALYWYRQSLGQGLEFLIYFQGNSAPDKSGLPSDRFSAERTGGSVSTLTIQRTQQEDSAVYLCASSLEGASSGNTIYFGEGSWLTVV.

This chain connects TRBV18 to TRBJ2-7; TRBD1 is a possible D gene (6 bases). Germline V lookup: CDR1 KGHSH, CDR2 LQKENI. Trimming shortened V by 5 bases and J by 4 bases, and 15 bases separated the two germline ends. CDR3 length: 14 residues. CDR3 bases: TGTGCCAGCTCAACGGGACATGATTCATACGAGCAGTACTTC. This sequence encodes CASSTGHDSYEQYF.

The genes are TRBV11-2 and TRBJ1-2; unclear D gene. V gave up 1 base and J gave up 10 bases, with 7 bases separating them. This CDR3 contains 11 residues. Germline CDR1 SGHAT, CDR2 FQNNGV. CDR3 DNA: TGTGCCAGCAGCTTAGTGAGGAACTACACCTTC. It is translated as CASSLVRNYTF.

The chain joins TRBV7-9 to TRBJ1-3, with D possibly being TRBD1 (6 bases). Per germline, CDR1 SEHNR and CDR2 FQNEAQ (reference sequence). V gave up 5 bases and J gave up 8 bases, with 10 bases separating them. This CDR3 contains 12 residues. The CDR3 is CASSLGAHTIYF. CDR3 in DNA: TGTGCCAGCAGCCTGGGGGCACACACCATATATTTT.

This clone was counted only a few times. This chain uses TRBV6-5 with TRBJ2-7, with 10 bases matching TRBD2. The CDR3 length is 15 residues. V shed 0 bases and J 3 bases; nucleotides not matched to a gene: 2. CDR1 is MNHEY, CDR2 SVGAGI, per germline. This CDR3 is CASSYSRLAGYEQYF. The CDR3 nucleotides read TGTGCCAGCAGTTACTCGAGACTAGCGGGCTACGAGCAGTACTTC.

The J gene is TRBJ1-2, the V gene TRBV28, with a weak D call TRBD1 (6 bases). V lost 3 bases, J lost 4 bases, and 18 bases lay in between. The CDR3 covers 16 residues. Germline values: CDR1 MDHEN, CDR2 SYDVKM. This chain's CDR3 is CASSLTGFEGTYGYTF. The CDR3 bases are TGTGCCAGCAGTTTGACAGGATTCGAGGGGACCTATGGCTACACCTTC.

The rearrangement links TRBV5-5 to TRBJ1-5, with 8 bases matching TRBD1. Germline lookup yields CDR1 SGHKS and CDR2 YYEKEE (reference sequence). The CDR3 totals 15 residues. V shed 1 base and J 5 bases; nucleotides not matched to a gene: 5. The CDR3 loop reads CASSLSGGEHQPQHF. DNA of the CDR3: TGTGCCAGCAGCTTGTCAGGGGGCGAGCATCAGCCCCAGCATTTT.

V is TRBV5-4 and J is TRBJ2-5; 14 bases are shared with TRBD2. Germline V CDR1 and CDR2: SGHNT, YYREEE (reference sequence). J gave up 4 bases and V 4 bases, and 6 bases lay outside the gene matches. The CDR3 is made up of 16 amino acids. In nucleotides, the CDR3 is TGTGCCAGCAGCGGCGGGACTAGCGGGAGTGGAGAGACCCAGTACTTC. This translates into CASSGGTSGSGETQYF.

This chain uses TRBV5-1 with TRBJ1-2, with D possibly TRBD1 on 5 matching bases. Germline V gene data show CDR1 as SGHRS and CDR2 as YFSETQ. This CDR3 has 13 residues. V lost 7 bases and J lost 1, with 11 bases in between. The CDR3: CASRLDSNYGYTF. In DNA form, the CDR3 reads TGCGCCAGCCGACTCGACAGTAACTATGGCTACACCTTC.

This chain joins TRBV24-1 and TRBJ2-3; 10 nucleotides align to TRBD2. Germline values: CDR1 KGHDR, CDR2 SFDVKD. The CDR3 is made up of 16 amino acids. V shed 4 bases, J shed 2 bases, and the junction held 5 bases outside the gene matches. This CDR3 reads CATSDASGSSTDTQYF. Written as DNA, the CDR3 is TGTGCCACCAGTGACGCTAGCGGGAGCTCCACAGATACGCAGTATTTT.

This rearrangement joins TRBV7-9 to TRBJ1-4; no clear D. Between the trimmed V and J ends, which lost 1 base and 2 bases, there was a span of 8 bases. CDR1 is SEHNR and CDR2 is FQNEAQ in the germline V gene (reference sequence). The CDR3 is 15 residues long. The CDR3 nucleotides read TGTGCCAGCAGCTTAGTCGGGTATACTAATGAAAAACTGTTTTTT. Its protein is CASSLVGYTNEKLFF.

The chain employs TRBV5-1 and TRBJ2-1; 11 nucleotides line up with TRBD1. Germline V lookup: CDR1 SGHRS, CDR2 YFSETQ. Trimming took 4 bases from V and 3 from J; bases not matched to a gene: 3. The CDR3 is 15 residues long. The CDR3 nucleotides are TGCGCCAGCAGCGTGGGACAGGGGGTCTACAATGAGCAGTTCTTC. Translation gives CASSVGQGVYNEQFF.

This chain links TRBV19 with TRBJ1-4; D not resolved. V lost 3 bases to trimming and J lost 0 bases, with 11 bases between them. The CDR3 contains 16 residues. Germline CDR1 is LNHDA and CDR2 is SQIVND (reference sequence). The CDR3 DNA sequence: TGTGCCAGTAGTATTCAGAGAACAGCAACTAATGAAAAACTGTTTTTT. Translated, it gives CASSIQRTATNEKLFF.

V usage is TRBV28 and J usage is TRBJ1-5; 7 nucleotides align to TRBD1. The CDR3 runs to 16 residues. V lost 4 bases, J lost 5 bases, and 11 bases stayed unmatched. From germline, CDR1 is MDHEN and CDR2 SYDVKM. CDR3 nucleotide sequence: TGTGCCAGCAGTTCCCCTGCCGAAGGGGGCGATCAGCCCCAGCATTTT. It is translated as CASSSPAEGGDQPQHF. The full variable domain, its missing parts supplied by reference TRBV28 and TRBJ1-5, is DVKVTQSSRYLVKRTGEKVFLECVQDMDHENMFWYRQDPGLGLRLIYFSYDVKMKEKGDIPEGYSVSREKKERFSLILESASTNQTSMYLCASSSPAEGGDQPQHFGDGTRLSIL.

The rearrangement uses TRBV15 and TRBJ1-1; tentative D call: TRBD1 (6 bases). Per the germline V gene, CDR1 is LNHNV and CDR2 is YYDKDF (reference sequence). V was pared by 1 base and J by 4 bases, with 10 bases between. CDR3 length: 14 amino acids. Here the CDR3 reads CATSRVTGRTEAFF. CDR3 nucleotides: TGTGCCACCAGCAGAGTTACAGGGCGCACTGAAGCTTTCTTT.

The chain has TRBV4-1 and TRBJ2-1; 11 bases are a match to TRBD2. Looked up from germline, CDR1 is MGHRA and CDR2 is YSYEKL. The V and J ends lost 2 bases and 7 bases, in that order; junction bases with no gene match: 7. The CDR3 spans 16 residues. The CDR3 here is CASSQSGTSGLNEQFF. CDR3 DNA sequence: TGCGCCAGCAGCCAATCCGGGACTAGCGGTTTGAATGAGCAGTTCTTC.

This chain joins TRBV6-5 and TRBJ2-7; maybe TRBD1 (6 bases). Trimming left V 4 bases short and J 4 bases short, with 14 bases between. The CDR3 has 14 residues. Germline CDR1 is MNHEY and CDR2 is SVGAGI. CDR3 sequence reads: CASSSGTQGYEQYF. The DNA for the CDR3 is TGTGCCAGCAGTTCCGGAACGCAGGGGTACGAGCAGTACTTC.

The rearrangement uses TRBV3-1 (or the pseudogene TRBV3-2) and TRBJ1-3, with 9 bases matching TRBD1. This CDR3 contains 16 residues. Germline V gene sequence: CDR1 LGHDT, CDR2 YNNKEL (reference sequence). The trim removed 4 bases at V and 2 bases at J, leaving 6 bases unmatched. The CDR3 reads CASSPYTGGTGNTIYF. Written as DNA, the CDR3 is TGTGCCAGCAGCCCCTACACAGGGGGCACTGGAAACACCATATATTTT.

A few counts support this clone. The junction shows a germline mismatch at one end, possibly a read error. The V and J genes are TRBV7-7 and TRBJ2-2; D remains ambiguous. This CDR3 spans 14 amino acids. Germline V CDR1 and CDR2: SSHAT, FNYEAQ (reference sequence). The CDR3 reads CASSPESNTGELFF. The CDR3 bases are TGTGCTAGCAGCCCTGAAAGCAACACCGGGGAGCTGTTTTTT.